This TCR beta chain emerged from a study of technical replicates of blood from a handful of donors. This CDR3 comprises 15 residues. Trimming removed 6 bases at V and 1 base at J, with 13 bases between. Germline V gene lookup returns CDR1 MNHEY and CDR2 SVGAGI. Some clones are missing from TCRdb's copy, which holds only in-frame ones; the method was immunoSEQ multiplex PCR. Here the sample spans under 35,000 clones, just over 90% being singletons. This sequence joins TRBV6-5 and TRBJ1-5; D not certain. The specimen was PBMCs. This sequence was found in a human donor in good health. Some clones in this sample may be carry-over from other donors' samples. DNA of the CDR3: TGTGCCAGCAGGCGGGGAGGGCTAAGCAATCAGCCCCAGCATTTT. Its protein product is CASRRGGLSNQPQHF.